This is a list of T cell receptor beta chains from one sample in a study of shared clonotypes between healthy human individuals. Repertoires were generated with immunoSEQ multiplex PCR, while TCRdb's copy carries only in-frame clones and drops some. This sample has roughly 1 million clones, with 78% found just once. Sequencing was performed on memory CD4+ T cells from PBMCs. These receptors were obtained from a man in his late teens or twenties in good health. Some clones in this sample may be carry-over from other donors' samples. Both conserved end residues are part of each CDR3. D genes are given only for firm matches. Part of the rows lack a size; the others show once, few, many or a class for expanded clones.

clone_size j_call v_call d_call cdr3_nt cdr3_aa
NA TRBJ1-5 TRBV30 TRBD1 TGTGCCTGGAGTGTTGACAGGGCCAATCAGCCCCAGCATTTT CAWSVDRANQPQHF
NA TRBJ2-2 TRBV7-9 NA TGTGCCAGCAGCTTAACGGGCCTAGCGAGAAACACCGGGGAGCTGTTTTTT CASSLTGLARNTGELFF
NA TRBJ1-4 TRBV6-6 NA TGTGCCAGCAGTTACGCGGGGACGCCTAATGAAAAACTGTTTTTT CASSYAGTPNEKLFF
NA TRBJ2-3 TRBV14 TRBD2 TGTGCCAGCAGCCGGCGGGGGTCCGGGGATACGCAGTATTTT CASSRRGSGDTQYF
NA TRBJ1-5 TRBV28 NA TGTGCCAGCAGTCGAGGGGGTGGAAATCAGCCCCAGCATTTT CASSRGGGNQPQHF
NA TRBJ2-2 TRBV6-4 NA TGTGCCAGCAGCACATCGACTGACACCGGGGAGCTGTTTTTT CASSTSTDTGELFF
NA TRBJ2-3 TRBV5-1 NA TGCGCCAGCAGCTTTTTGCCTGAGAGCACAGATACGCAGTATTTT CASSFLPESTDTQYF
NA TRBJ2-6 TRBV27 NA TGTGCCAGCAGCGCTCAAAGGGGGGCCAACGTCCTGACTTTC CASSAQRGANVLTF
NA TRBJ1-2 TRBV15 TRBD1 TGTGCCACCAGCAGAGATGGTAGGGGGCAGCAAGATGGCTACACCTTC CATSRDGRGQQDGYTF
NA TRBJ2-7 TRBV20-1 NA TGCAGCCTGATCCTTTCCTACGAGCAGTACTTC CSLILSYEQYF
NA TRBJ1-5 TRBV28 NA TGTGCCAGCAGACTGGGGGGGGTTAGCAATCAGCCCCAGCATTTT CASRLGGVSNQPQHF
NA TRBJ2-7 TRBV27 NA TGTGCCAGCAGTTTTGGATTCAGGGCGAGGCAGTACTTC CASSFGFRARQYF
NA TRBJ2-7 TRBV7-2 NA TGTGCCAGCAGCTCAGGACCACCTACCTACGAGCAGTACTTC CASSSGPPTYEQYF
NA TRBJ2-1 TRBV20-1 NA TGCAGTGCTGAACCTACGGGGCCCCAGTTCTTC CSAEPTGPQFF
NA TRBJ2-1 TRBV2 TRBD1 TGTGCCACCTCATTGGGGGACAGGGTCGACAATGAGCAGTTCTTC CATSLGDRVDNEQFF
NA TRBJ1-1 TRBV6-5 TRBD1 TGTGCCAGCAGTCACCGACAGGGAGTTGTCACTGAAGCTTTCTTT CASSHRQGVVTEAFF
NA TRBJ1-3 TRBV5-1 NA TGCGCCAGCAGCTTGACAGGGACTGGAAACACCATATATTTT CASSLTGTGNTIYF
NA TRBJ2-2 TRBV7-9 NA TGTGCCAGCAGCTTAGGGGATAGGAACACCGGGGAGCTGTTTTTT CASSLGDRNTGELFF
once TRBJ2-7 TRBV6-5 NA TGTGCCAGCAGTTCCTCCGGGACCCTTCTCTACGAGCAGTACTTC CASSSSGTLLYEQYF
NA TRBJ2-5 TRBV4-1 NA TGCGCCAGCAGCCAAGAGTCCGCGGGCGCGGGGGCCGGGGAGACCCAGTACTTC CASSQESAGAGAGETQYF
NA TRBJ1-1 TRBV9 NA TGTGCCAGCAGCCCATTCTCGGGGGGACCTGAAGCTTTCTTT CASSPFSGGPEAFF
NA TRBJ2-3 TRBV2 TRBD1 TGTGCCAGCAGTGAAGGACGGGGGACAGGTTCCACAGATACGCAGTATTTT CASSEGRGTGSTDTQYF
NA TRBJ1-3 TRBV29-1 TRBD1 TGCAGCGTTGAAGATCCAAGAGGGGGCAACACCATATATTTT CSVEDPRGGNTIYF
NA TRBJ2-2 TRBV19 TRBD1 TGTGCCAGTAGTCGACGACCGGGACAGGGAAATTTGGGGACCGGGGAGCTGTTTTTT CASSRRPGQGNLGTGELFF
once TRBJ1-3 TRBV27 TRBD1 TGTGCCAGCAGACCAGGGGGCTCTGGAAACACCATATATTTT CASRPGGSGNTIYF
NA TRBJ2-3 TRBV11-2 TRBD2 TGTGCCAGCAGCGTATCCGGGGGGGCCCACACAGATACGCAGTATTTT CASSVSGGAHTDTQYF